This T cell receptor beta chain was recorded in a study of cytomegalovirus exposure and HLA in healthy donors. On this clone itself: Its antigen is still unknown.

General observations from the study: Presence/absence analyses assumed roughly uniform sequencing depth across donors. The investigators catalogued some 150 TCR beta chains as cytomegalovirus-associated.

PCR primers comprised 60 Vbeta and 13 Jbeta primers. Sequencing was performed with immunoSEQ multiplex PCR; in TCRdb, only in-frame clones are kept and a portion is missing. The sample includes some 150,000 clones, approximately 63% seen only once; the top ten take 2.1%. This receptor was taken from a woman in her fifties or sixties in good health and CMV-seropositive. Sequencing was carried out using PBMCs.

The CDR3 loop reads CASSLGHRNTEAFF. In DNA, the CDR3 is TGTGCCAGCAGTCTGGGACACAGGAACACTGAAGCTTTCTTT. The chain carries TRBV28 and TRBJ1-1; a possible D gene is TRBD1 (6 bases). This CDR3 has 14 residues. Trimming stripped 5 bases from V and 1 base from J, with 11 bases between. In germline, CDR1 is MDHEN, CDR2 SYDVKM.